This T cell receptor beta chain was profiled in a study of T-cell memory formation after mild COVID-19. Of note for this clonotype: No antigen is known for it.

Findings and caveats of the study: There was a balanced CD4/CD8 profile in clones contracting day 15 to 85, and later expanders leaned CD4+. Some responding clones appeared in pre-infection memory, suggesting cross-reactive memory joined.

It was 5'RACE with constant-segment primers that produced the TCR alpha and TCR beta cDNA libraries, which carried sample barcodes and UMIs. TCRdb recomputed calls from the 5' RACE reads with MiXCR, one row per CDR3 protein. Of around 210,000 distinct CDR3 sequences listed, more than 8% are singletons. Germline lookup yields CDR1 SGHDT and CDR2 YYEEEE. The J segment lost 4 bases and the V segment lost 2 bases, leaving 1 base of the junction unmatched. This CDR3 contains 15 residues. The sample taken for sequencing was PBMCs or a T cell subset sorted from them (not recorded which). The clonotype originates from a man between 18 and 29 years old who had mild COVID-19 (a few samples of this study predate the infection). Cell type and time point are not known. The gene calls are TRBV5-6 and TRBJ1-6; TRBD1 aligns across 9 bases. The CDR3 sequence: CASSFDRGYNSPLHF. In DNA, the CDR3 is TGTGCCAGCAGCTTCGACAGGGGGTATAATTCACCCCTCCACTTT. Filled out from reference TRBV5-6 and TRBJ1-6, the complete variable domain reads DAGVTQSPTHLIKTRGQQVTLRCSPKSGHDTVSWYQQALGQGPQFIFQYYEEEERQRGNFPDRFSGHQFPNYSSELNVNALLLGDSALYLCASSFDRGYNSPLHFGNGTRLTVT.